This TCR beta chain was observed in a study of identical twins (dated by TCRdb to the mid-2010s). The study in broad terms: TCR alpha and beta repertoires from monozygotic twins, unrelated adults of various ages and cord blood were deep-sequenced to test whether fetal clonotypes persist. Replicate twin experiments were performed at different times using different library preparation protocols to rule out contamination.

Library generation was performed with 5' RACE. Sequenced on an Illumina HiSeq 2000. A universal primer binding site was introduced by template switching, and a unique molecular identifier was present in the final cDNA, enabling accurate counting of TCR cDNA molecules. First-strand cDNA for TCR alpha and beta chains was synthesized from specific primers in the conserved constant-segment region. To control for contamination, every cDNA library carried two barcodes: a SMART-Mk sample barcode plus Illumina barcodes. TruSeq adapter sequences and Illumina sample barcodes were added in two successive PCR steps. Sequencing of the TCR alpha and beta cDNA libraries was done on the Illumina HiSeq platform using custom primers. Turning to the authors' computational methods: Unique molecular identifiers were extracted from raw reads with MiGEC, and CDR3 positions were determined with MiXCR. For each individual, recombination models were inferred using an EM algorithm with the repgenHMM and IGoR tools. The tcR package in R was used for shared clonotype analysis, with sharing normalized by the product of cloneset sizes. To study raw recombination without the effects of thymic and clonal selection, out-of-frame nonproductive sequences were analyzed. TCRdb took the public reads, trimmed them with fastp at Q25, ran MiXCR for clone calling and kept in-frame beta chains. For every CDR3 protein sequence, its rows merge into one entry that carries the most common genes and DNA. These V and J calls rely on TCRdb rather than the paper's analysis. The table for this sample lists 500,000 to 550,000 distinct CDR3 sequences; 20% to 25% of them were counted only once. Jointly, the top ten make up around 0.48% of the sample.

Every donor was a healthy Caucasian. Three pairs of female monozygotic twins, all aged about 18 to 29 years, made up the twin cohort. Positive isolation kits from Invitrogen were used to isolate CD4+ and CD8+ T cell populations. CDR1 and CDR2 were assigned from the germline V gene (reference sequence) as LNHNV and YYDKDF. The CDR3 holds 17 amino acids from the cysteine to the phenylalanine. CDR3 DNA is the only sequence kept; it has 51 bases, read in frame from the first base. The germline V end is reduced by 1 base and the J end by 4 bases; junction bases left unmatched: 11. This clonotype was seen only a few times. Its cognate antigen has yet to be identified. No much larger clone is present one base from it, and per-base qualities are unavailable. Results and caveats for the whole study, not just this receptor: A weaker excess of twin sharing was found in beta out-of-frame sequences because the signal-to-noise ratio was lowered by fewer shared sequences. Invariant T cells such as MAIT and iNKT could partly confound zero-insertion analyses, though diverse VJ usage argued against this for most clonotypes. Compared with coincidental sharing between unrelated individuals, out-of-frame TCR alpha sequences shared between twins had an excess of sequences with low generation probability. In monozygotic twins, out-of-frame TCR alpha sharing was systematically underestimated by recombination models, although the models agreed with sharing between unrelated individuals. Abundant cord blood beta clonotypes carried fewer insertions; young adult naive repertoires showed a weaker similar trend, while memory repertoires showed none. Because the same donors could not be followed over many years, conclusions were based on cross-sectional statistical analysis.

These same data were also listed under a study on yellow fever vaccine responses in identical twins. That second publication adds: According to the authors, the vaccine-induced T cell response in identical twins seemed to be partly convergent and partly specific to each individual. The study precisely tracked vaccine-responding T cell clones in identical twins.

Sequenced input: CD4+ T cells sorted from blood. Recombination joined TRBV15 with TRBJ2-5; the central 8 bases match TRBD2. The sequence derives from a woman younger than 30 in good health. Here the CDR3 is given as CATSRGGSGSDAETQYF. The DNA sequence reads TGTGCCACCAGCAGAGGGGGGAGCGGGAGTGATGCAGAGACCCAGTACTTC.